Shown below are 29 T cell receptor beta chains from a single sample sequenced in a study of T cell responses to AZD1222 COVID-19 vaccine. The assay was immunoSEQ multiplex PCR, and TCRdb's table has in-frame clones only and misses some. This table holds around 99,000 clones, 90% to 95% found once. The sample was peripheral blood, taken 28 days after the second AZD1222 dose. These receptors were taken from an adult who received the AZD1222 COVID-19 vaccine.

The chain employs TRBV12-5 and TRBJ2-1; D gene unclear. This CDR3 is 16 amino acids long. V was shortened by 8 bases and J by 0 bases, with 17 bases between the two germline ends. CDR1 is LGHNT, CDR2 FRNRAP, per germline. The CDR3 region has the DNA TGTGCTAGTCAGTTGCGAGGATCCAGCTCCTACAATGAGCAGTTCTTC. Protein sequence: CASQLRGSSSYNEQFF.

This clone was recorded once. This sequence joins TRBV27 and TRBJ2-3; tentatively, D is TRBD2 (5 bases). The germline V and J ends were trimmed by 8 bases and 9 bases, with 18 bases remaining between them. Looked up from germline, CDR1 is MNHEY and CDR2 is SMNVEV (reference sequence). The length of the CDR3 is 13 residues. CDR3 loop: CASAATSWETQYF. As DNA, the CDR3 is TGTGCCAGCGCAGCGACCTCATGGGAGACGCAGTATTTT.

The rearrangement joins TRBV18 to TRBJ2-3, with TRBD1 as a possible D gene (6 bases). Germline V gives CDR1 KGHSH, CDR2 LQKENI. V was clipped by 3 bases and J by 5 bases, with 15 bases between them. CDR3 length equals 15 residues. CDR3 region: CASSPDRQIGDTQYF. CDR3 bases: TGTGCCAGCTCACCGGACAGACAAATTGGAGATACGCAGTATTTT.

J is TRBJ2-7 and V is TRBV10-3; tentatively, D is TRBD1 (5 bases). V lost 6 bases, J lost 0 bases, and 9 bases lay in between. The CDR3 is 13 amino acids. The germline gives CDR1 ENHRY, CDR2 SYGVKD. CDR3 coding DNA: TGTGCCATCAGGGGGCCAGACTCCTACGAGCAGTACTTC. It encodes CAIRGPDSYEQYF.

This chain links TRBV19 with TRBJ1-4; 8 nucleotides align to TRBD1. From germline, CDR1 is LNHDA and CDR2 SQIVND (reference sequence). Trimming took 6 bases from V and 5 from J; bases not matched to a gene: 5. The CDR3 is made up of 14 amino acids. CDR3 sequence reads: CASRTDRGNEKLFF. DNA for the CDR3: TGTGCCAGTAGAACTGACAGGGGAAATGAAAAACTGTTTTTT.

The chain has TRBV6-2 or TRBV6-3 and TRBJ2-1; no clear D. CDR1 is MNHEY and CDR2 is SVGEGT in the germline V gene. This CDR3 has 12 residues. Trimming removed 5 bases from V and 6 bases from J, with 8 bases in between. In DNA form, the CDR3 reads TGTGCCAGCAGTCCCCTGGTCAATGAGCAGTTCTTC. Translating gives CASSPLVNEQFF.

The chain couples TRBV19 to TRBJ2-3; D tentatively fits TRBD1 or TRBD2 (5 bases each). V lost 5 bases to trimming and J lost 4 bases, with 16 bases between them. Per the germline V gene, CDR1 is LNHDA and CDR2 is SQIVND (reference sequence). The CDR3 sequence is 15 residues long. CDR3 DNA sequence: TGTGCCAGTAGTGATCCCGGGACCGGACCAGATACGCAGTATTTT. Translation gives CASSDPGTGPDTQYF.

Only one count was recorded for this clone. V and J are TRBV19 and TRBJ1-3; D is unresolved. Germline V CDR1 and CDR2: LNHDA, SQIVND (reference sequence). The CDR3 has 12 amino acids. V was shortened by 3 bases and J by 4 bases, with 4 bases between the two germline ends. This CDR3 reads CASSISGNTIYF. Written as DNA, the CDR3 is TGTGCCAGTAGTATTTCCGGAAACACCATATATTTT.

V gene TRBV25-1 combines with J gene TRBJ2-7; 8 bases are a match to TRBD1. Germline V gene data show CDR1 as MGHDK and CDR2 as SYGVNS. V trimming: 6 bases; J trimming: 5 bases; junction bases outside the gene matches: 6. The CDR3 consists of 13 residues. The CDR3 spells CASRSAGGDEQYF. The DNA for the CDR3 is TGTGCCAGCAGATCTGCAGGGGGCGACGAGCAGTACTTC.

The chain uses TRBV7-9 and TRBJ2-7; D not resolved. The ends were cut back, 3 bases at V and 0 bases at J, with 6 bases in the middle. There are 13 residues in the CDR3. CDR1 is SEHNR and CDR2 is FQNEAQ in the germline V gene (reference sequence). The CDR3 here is CASSLAVSYEQYF. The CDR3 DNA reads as TGTGCCAGCAGCTTGGCAGTCTCCTACGAGCAGTACTTC.

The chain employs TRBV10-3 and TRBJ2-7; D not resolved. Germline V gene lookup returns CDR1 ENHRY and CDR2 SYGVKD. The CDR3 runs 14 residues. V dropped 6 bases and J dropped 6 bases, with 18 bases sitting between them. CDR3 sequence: CAIRTDVSGFEQYF. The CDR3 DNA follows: TGTGCCATCAGGACGGACGTATCCGGGTTCGAGCAGTACTTC.

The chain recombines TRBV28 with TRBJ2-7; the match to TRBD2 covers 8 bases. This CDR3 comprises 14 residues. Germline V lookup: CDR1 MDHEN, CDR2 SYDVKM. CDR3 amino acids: CAWGKGLAGYEQYF. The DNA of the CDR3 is TGTGCTTGGGGGAAGGGGCTAGCGGGTTACGAGCAGTACTTC. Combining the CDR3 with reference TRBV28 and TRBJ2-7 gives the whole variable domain DVKVTQSSRYLVKRTGEKVFLECVQDMDHENMFWYRQDPGLGLRLIYFSYDVKMKEKGDIPEGYSVSREKKERFSLILESASTNQTSMYLCAWGKGLAGYEQYFGPGTRLTVT.

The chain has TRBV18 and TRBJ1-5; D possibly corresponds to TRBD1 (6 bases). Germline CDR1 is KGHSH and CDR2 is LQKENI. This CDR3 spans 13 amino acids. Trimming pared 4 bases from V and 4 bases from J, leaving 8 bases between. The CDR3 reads CASSRDTNQPQHF. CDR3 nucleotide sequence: TGTGCCAGCTCACGGGACACTAATCAGCCCCAGCATTTT.

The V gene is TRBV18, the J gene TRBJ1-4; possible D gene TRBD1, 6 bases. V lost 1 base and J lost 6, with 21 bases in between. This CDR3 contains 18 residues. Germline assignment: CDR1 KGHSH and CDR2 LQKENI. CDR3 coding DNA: TGTGCCAGCTCACCACAGAACAGTTTTACGGAGGGGGATGAAAAACTGTTTTTT. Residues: CASSPQNSFTEGDEKLFF.

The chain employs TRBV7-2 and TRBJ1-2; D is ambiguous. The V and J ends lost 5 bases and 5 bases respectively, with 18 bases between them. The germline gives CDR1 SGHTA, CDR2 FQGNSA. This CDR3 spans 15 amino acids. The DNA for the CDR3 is TGTGCCAGCAGCGTTTCAAGTAAAGCTATGTATGGCTACACCTTC. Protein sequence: CASSVSSKAMYGYTF.

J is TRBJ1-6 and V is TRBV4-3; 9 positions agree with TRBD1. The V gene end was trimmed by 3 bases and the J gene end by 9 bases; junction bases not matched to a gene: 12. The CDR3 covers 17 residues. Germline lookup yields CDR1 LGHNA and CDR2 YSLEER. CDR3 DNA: TGCGCCAGCAGCCAGGGGAACAGGGGGCTGAGGGGTTCACCCCTCCACTTT. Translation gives CASSQGNRGLRGSPLHF.

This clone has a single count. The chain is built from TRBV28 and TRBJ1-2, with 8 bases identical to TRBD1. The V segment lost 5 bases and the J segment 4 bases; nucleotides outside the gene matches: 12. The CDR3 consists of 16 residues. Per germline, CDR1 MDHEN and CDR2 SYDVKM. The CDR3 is CASSQNQGAQVYGYTF. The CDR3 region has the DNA TGTGCCAGCAGTCAAAACCAGGGGGCGCAGGTCTATGGCTACACCTTC.

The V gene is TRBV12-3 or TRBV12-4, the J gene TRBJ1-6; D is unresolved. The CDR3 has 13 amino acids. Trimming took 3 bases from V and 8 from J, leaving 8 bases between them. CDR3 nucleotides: TGTGCCAGCAGTTTCGGTGCAGATTCACCCCTCCACTTT. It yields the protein CASSFGADSPLHF.

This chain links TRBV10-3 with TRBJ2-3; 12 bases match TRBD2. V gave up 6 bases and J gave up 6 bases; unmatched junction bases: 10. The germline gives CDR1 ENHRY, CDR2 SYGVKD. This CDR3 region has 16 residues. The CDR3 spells CAIRAGLAGGLDTQYF. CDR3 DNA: TGTGCCATCAGGGCTGGTCTAGCGGGAGGGTTGGATACGCAGTATTTT.

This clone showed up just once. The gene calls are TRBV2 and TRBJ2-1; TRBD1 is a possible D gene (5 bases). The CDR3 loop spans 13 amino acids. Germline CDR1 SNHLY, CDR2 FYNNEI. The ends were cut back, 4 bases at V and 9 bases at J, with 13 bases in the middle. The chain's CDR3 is CASSVQQAGEQFF. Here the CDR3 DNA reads TGTGCCAGCAGTGTCCAACAGGCTGGTGAGCAGTTCTTC.

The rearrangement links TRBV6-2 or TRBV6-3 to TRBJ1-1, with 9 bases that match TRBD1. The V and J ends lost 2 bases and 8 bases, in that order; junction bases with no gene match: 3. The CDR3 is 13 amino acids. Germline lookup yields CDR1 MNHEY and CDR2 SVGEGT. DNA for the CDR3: TGTGCCAGCAGTTACGCGGGGACAGGGGAAGCTTTCTTT. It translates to CASSYAGTGEAFF.

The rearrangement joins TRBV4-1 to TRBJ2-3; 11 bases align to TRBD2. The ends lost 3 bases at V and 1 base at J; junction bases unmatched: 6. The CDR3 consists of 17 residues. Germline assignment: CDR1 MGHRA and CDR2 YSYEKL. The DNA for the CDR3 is TGCGCCAGCAGCCATCCCGGGACTAGCGGCCGCACAGATACGCAGTATTTT. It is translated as CASSHPGTSGRTDTQYF.

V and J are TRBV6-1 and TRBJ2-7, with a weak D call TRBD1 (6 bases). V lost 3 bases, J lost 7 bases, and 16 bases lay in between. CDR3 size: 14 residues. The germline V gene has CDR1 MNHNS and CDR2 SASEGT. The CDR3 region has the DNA TGTGCCAGCAGTGAGGGACATGGGAAAAGGGAGCAGTACTTC. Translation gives CASSEGHGKREQYF.

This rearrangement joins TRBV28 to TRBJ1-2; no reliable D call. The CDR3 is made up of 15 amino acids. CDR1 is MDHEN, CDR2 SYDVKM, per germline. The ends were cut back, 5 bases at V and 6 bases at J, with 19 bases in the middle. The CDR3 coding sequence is TGTGCCAGCAGTCTGGCGATTCAGCTTTCAGATGGCTACACCTTC. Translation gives CASSLAIQLSDGYTF.

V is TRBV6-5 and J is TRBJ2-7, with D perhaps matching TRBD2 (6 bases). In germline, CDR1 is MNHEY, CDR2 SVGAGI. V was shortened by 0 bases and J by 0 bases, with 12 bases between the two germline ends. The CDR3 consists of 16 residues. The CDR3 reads CASSYSRGTHSYEQYF. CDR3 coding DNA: TGTGCCAGCAGTTACTCTCGGGGGACCCACTCCTACGAGCAGTACTTC.

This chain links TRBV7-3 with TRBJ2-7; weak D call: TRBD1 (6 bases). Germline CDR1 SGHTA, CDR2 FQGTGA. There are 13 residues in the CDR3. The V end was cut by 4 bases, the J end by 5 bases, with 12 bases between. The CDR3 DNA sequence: TGTGCCAGCAGCTACTCGACAGGAGACGAGCAGTACTTC. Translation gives CASSYSTGDEQYF.

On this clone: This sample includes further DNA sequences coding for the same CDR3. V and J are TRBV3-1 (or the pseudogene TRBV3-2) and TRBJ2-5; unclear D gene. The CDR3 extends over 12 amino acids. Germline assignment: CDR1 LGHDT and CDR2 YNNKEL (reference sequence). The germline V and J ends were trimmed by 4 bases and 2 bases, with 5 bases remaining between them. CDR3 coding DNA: TGTGCCAGCAGCCCCCGGCAAGAGACCCAGTACTTC. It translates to CASSPRQETQYF.

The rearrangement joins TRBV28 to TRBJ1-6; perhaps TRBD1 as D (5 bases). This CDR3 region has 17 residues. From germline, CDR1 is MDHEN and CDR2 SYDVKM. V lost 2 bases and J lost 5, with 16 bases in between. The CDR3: CASSLGGAAGDNSPLHF. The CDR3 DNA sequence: TGTGCCAGCAGTTTAGGAGGGGCGGCGGGAGATAATTCACCCCTCCACTTT.

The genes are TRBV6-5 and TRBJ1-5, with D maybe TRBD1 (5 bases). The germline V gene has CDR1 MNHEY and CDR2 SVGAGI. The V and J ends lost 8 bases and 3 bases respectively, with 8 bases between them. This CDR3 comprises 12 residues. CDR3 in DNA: TGTGCCAGCGGGGGTCCCAATCAGCCCCAGCATTTT. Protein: CASGGPNQPQHF.